Below, one T cell receptor beta chain is given with its context. The V gene's germline CDR1 is SGHTA and CDR2 FQGNSA. The V end lost 1 base, the J end lost 10 bases, and 2 bases lay between the germline ends. The CDR3 sequence is 10 residues long. PCR primers comprised 60 Vbeta and 13 Jbeta primers. TCRdb's copy holds only in-frame clones and misses some; the assay was immunoSEQ multiplex PCR. The sample has about 190,000 clones, 79% seen once. This specimen belongs to a study of cytomegalovirus exposure and HLA in healthy donors. This TCR was sampled from a woman in her forties or fifties in good health and CMV-seronegative. The V gene is TRBV7-2, the J gene TRBJ2-1; the D is unclear. Sample: PBMCs. CDR3 protein: CASSLVEQFF. Written as DNA, the CDR3 is TGTGCCAGCAGCTTAGTAGAGCAGTTCTTC.